This TCR beta chain was documented in a study of blood T cell repertoires in COVID-19. Study-level information: The United States, Italy and Spain provided the acute and convalescent COVID-19 samples. The cDNA or gDNA used as material had been derived from T cells, B-cell-depleted T cells, or PBMCs.

Cohorts were determined from participant-reported clinical history. Authors' processing steps: Amplified reference gene primers provided the basis for estimating nucleated cell counts. Data came from immunoSEQ multiplex PCR; TCRdb stores just in-frame clones and leaves some out. Clone size and V and J calls were adopted from that table, with D and trimming inferred from the DNA. The sample lists approximately 230,000 clones, roughly 88% occurring once. CDR1 MGHRA and CDR2 YSYEKL come from the germline V gene. V dropped 4 bases and J dropped 3; count of bases not matched to a gene: 3. This CDR3 comprises 14 residues.

The V and J genes are TRBV4-1 and TRBJ2-7, with TRBD1 identical over 10 bases. Material for sequencing was PBMCs or T cells enriched from blood (not recorded which). The receptor's source is a woman between 45 and 60 years old with acute COVID-19. The CDR3 DNA follows: TGCGCCAGCAGCCCCGGGACAGGGGACTACGAGCAGTACTTC. Translating it yields CASSPGTGDYEQYF.